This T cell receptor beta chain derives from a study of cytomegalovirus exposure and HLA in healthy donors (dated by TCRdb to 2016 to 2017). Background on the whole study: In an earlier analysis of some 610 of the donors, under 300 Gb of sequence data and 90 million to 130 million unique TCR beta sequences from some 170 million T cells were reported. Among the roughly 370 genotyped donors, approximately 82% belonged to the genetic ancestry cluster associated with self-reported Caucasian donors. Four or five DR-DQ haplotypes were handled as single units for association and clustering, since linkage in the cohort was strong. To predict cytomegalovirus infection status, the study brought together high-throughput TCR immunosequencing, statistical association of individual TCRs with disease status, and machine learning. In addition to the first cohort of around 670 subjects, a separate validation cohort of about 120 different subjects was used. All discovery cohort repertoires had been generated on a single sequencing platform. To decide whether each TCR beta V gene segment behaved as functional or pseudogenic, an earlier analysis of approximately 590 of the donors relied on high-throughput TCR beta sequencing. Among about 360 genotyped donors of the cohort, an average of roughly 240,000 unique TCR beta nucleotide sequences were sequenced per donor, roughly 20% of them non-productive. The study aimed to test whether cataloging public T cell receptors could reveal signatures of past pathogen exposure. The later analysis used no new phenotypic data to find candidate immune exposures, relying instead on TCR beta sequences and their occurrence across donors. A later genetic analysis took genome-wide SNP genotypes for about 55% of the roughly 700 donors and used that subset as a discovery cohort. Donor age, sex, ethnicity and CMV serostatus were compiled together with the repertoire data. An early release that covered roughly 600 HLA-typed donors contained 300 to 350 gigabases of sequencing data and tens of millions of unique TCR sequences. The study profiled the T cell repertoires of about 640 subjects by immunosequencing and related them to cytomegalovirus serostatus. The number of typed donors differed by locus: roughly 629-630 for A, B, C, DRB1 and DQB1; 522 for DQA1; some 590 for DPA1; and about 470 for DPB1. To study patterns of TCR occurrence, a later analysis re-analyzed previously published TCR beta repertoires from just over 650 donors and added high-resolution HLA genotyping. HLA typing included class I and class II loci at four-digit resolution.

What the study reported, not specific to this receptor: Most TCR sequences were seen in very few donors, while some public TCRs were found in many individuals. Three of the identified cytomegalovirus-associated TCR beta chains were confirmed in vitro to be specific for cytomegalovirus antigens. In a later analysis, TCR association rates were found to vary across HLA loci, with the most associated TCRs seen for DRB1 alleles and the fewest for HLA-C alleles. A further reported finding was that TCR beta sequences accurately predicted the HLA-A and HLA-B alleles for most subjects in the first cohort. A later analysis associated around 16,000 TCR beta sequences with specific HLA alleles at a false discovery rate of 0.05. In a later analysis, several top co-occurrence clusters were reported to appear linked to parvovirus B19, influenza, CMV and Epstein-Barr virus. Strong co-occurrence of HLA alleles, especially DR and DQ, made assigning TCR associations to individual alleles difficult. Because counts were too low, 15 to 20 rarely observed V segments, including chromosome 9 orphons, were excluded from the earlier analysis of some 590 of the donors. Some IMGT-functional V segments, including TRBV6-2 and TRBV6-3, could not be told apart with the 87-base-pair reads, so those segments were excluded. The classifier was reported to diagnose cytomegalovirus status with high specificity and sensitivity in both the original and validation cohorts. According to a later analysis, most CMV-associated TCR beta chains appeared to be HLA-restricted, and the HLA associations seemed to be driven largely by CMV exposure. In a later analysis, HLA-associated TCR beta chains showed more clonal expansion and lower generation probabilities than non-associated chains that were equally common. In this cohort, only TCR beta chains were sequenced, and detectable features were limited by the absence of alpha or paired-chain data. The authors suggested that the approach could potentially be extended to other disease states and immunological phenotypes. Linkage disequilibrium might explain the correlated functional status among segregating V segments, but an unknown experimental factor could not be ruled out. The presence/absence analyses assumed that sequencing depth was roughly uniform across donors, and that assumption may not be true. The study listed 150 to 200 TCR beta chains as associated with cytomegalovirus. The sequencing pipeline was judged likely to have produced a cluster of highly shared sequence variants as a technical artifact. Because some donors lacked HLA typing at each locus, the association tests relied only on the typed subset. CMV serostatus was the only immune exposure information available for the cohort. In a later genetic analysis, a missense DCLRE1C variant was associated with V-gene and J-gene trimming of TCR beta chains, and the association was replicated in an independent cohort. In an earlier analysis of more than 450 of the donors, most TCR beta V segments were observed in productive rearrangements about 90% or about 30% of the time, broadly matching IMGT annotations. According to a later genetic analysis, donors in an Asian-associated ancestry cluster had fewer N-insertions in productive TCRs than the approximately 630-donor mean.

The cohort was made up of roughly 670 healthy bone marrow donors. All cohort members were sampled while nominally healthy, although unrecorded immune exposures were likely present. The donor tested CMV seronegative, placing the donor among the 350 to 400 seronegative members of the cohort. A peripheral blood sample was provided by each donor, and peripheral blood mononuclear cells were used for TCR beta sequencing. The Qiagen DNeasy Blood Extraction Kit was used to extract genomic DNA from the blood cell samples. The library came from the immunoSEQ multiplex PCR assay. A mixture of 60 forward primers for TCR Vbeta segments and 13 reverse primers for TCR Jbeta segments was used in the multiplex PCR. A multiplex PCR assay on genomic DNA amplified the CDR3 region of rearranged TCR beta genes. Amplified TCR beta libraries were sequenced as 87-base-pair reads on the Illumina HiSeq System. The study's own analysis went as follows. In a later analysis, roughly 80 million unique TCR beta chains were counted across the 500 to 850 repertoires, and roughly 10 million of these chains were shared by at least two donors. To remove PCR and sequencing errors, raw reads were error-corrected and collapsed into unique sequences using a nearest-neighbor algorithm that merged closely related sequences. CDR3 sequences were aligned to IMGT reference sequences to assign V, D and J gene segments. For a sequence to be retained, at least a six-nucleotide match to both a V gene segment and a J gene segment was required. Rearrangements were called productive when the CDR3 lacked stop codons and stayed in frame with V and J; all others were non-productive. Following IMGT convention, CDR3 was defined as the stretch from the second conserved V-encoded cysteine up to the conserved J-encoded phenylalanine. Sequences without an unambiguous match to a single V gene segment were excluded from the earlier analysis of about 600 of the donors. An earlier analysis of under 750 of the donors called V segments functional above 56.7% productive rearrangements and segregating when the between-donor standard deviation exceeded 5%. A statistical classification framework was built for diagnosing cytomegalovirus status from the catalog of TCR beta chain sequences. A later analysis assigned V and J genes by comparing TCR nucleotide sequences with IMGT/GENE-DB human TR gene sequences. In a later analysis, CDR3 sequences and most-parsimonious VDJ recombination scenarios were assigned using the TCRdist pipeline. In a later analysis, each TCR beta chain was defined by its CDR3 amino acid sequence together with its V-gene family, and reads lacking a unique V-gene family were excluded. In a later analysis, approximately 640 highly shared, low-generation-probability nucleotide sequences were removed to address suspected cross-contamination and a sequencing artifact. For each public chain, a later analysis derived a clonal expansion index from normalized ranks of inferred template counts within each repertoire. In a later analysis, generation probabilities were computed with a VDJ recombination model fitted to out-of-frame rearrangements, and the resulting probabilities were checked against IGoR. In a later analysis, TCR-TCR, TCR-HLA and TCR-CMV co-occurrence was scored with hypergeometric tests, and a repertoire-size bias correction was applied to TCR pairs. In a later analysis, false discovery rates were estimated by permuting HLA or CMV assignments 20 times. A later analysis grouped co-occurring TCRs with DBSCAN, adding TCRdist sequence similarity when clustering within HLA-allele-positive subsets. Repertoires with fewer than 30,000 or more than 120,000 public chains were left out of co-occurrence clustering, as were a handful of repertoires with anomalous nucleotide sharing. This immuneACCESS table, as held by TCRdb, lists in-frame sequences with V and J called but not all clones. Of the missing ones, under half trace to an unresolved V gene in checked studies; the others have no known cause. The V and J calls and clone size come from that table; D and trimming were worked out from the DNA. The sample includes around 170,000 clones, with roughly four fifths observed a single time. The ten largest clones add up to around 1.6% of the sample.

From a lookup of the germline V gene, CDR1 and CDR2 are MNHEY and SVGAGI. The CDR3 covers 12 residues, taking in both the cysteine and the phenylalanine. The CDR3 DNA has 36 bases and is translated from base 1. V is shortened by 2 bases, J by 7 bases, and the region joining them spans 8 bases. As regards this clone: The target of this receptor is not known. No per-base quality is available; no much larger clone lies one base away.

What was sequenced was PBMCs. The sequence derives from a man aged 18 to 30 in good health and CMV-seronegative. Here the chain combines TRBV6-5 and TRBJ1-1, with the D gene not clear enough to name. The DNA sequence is TGTGCCAGCAGTTACGGTACAAATGAAGCTTTCTTT. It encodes CASSYGTNEAFF.